The 26 T cell receptor beta chains presented below share a single source sample, sequenced in a study of blood T cell repertoires in COVID-19. Clones were sequenced by immunoSEQ multiplex PCR, and TCRdb holds only the in-frame ones, with some missing. The sample consists of more than 150,000 clones, about four fifths of them appearing once. The sequenced material came from peripheral blood. These receptors all stem from a human donor in a cohort sampled during active COVID-19.

Only one count was recorded for this clone. V is TRBV2 and J is TRBJ2-7, with D tentatively TRBD2 (5 bases). Per the germline V gene, CDR1 is SNHLY and CDR2 is FYNNEI. V was clipped by 4 bases and J by 2 bases, with 12 bases between them. CDR3 length: 14 residues. CDR3 sequence: CASSGRGLPYEQYF. The CDR3 DNA is TGTGCCAGCAGTGGTAGAGGACTTCCCTACGAGCAGTACTTC.

V usage is TRBV29-1 and J usage is TRBJ1-1; D unresolved. In germline, CDR1 is SQVTM, CDR2 ANQGSEA. V was shortened by 6 bases and J by 1 base, with 12 bases between the two germline ends. This CDR3 spans 13 amino acids. CDR3 DNA: TGCAGCGTCTCCTCCCCAGGGAACACTGAAGCTTTCTTT. Translation gives CSVSSPGNTEAFF. Full variable domain (remainder filled in from reference TRBV29-1 and TRBJ1-1): SAVISQKPSRDICQRGTSLTIQCQVDSQVTMMFWYRQQPGQSLTLIATANQGSEATYESGFVIDKFPISRPNLTFSTLTVSNMSPEDSSIYLCSVSSPGNTEAFFGQGTRLTVV.

This chain connects TRBV5-4 to TRBJ1-4, with 9 bases aligning to TRBD1. V shed 4 bases, J shed 5 bases, and the junction held 3 bases outside the gene matches. Looked up from germline, CDR1 is SGHNT and CDR2 is YYREEE (reference sequence). The CDR3 runs to 14 residues. The CDR3 region is CASSRGTGNEKLFF. CDR3 DNA: TGTGCCAGCAGCCGCGGGACAGGGAATGAAAAACTGTTTTTT.

The gene calls are TRBV27 and TRBJ1-2; no reliable D call. The CDR3 consists of 18 residues. In germline, CDR1 is MNHEY, CDR2 SMNVEV (reference sequence). Trimming pared 1 base from V and 2 bases from J, leaving 20 bases between. The CDR3 here is CASSLFADFKRKNYGYTF. The CDR3 DNA is TGTGCCAGCAGTTTATTCGCCGACTTCAAGAGAAAGAACTATGGCTACACCTTC.

This chain joins TRBV29-1 and TRBJ1-2, with D uncertain. There are 12 residues in the CDR3. Per the germline V gene, CDR1 is SQVTM and CDR2 is ANQGSEA. Trimming left V 4 bases short and J 0 bases short, with 6 bases between. CDR3 amino acids: CSVARSNYGYTF. CDR3 nucleotides: TGCAGCGTTGCCAGGTCTAACTATGGCTACACCTTC.

V and J are TRBV29-1 and TRBJ1-1; D remains ambiguous. With 3 bases removed from V and 1 base from J, the gap between germline ends came to 9 bases. The CDR3 sequence is 13 residues long. Germline assignment: CDR1 SQVTM and CDR2 ANQGSEA. Here the CDR3 reads CSVDPAANTEAFF. In DNA, the CDR3 is TGCAGCGTTGATCCGGCGGCGAACACTGAAGCTTTCTTT.

Only a few counts were recorded for this clone. The gene calls are TRBV19 and TRBJ2-7; TRBD1 matches 8 bases. The germline CDR1 and CDR2 sequences are LNHDA and SQIVND (reference sequence). V was clipped by 9 bases and J by 1 base; unmatched bases: 2. The length of the CDR3 is 12 residues. The CDR3 here is CARTGGSYEQYF. The DNA of the CDR3 is TGTGCCAGAACAGGGGGGTCCTACGAGCAGTACTTC.

The rearrangement joins TRBV23-1 to TRBJ2-1; possible D gene TRBD2, 5 bases. TRBV23-1 is identified as an open reading frame with a role that is uncertain. The CDR3 is 15 amino acids. V gave up 2 bases and J gave up 0 bases, with 8 bases separating them. CDR3 coding DNA: TGCGCCAGCAGTCAAGTCCGGGACTCCTACAATGAGCAGTTCTTC. Its protein is CASSQVRDSYNEQFF.

The chain has TRBV2 and TRBJ2-1, with D unclear. Per the germline V gene, CDR1 is SNHLY and CDR2 is FYNNEI. The CDR3 is 11 amino acids. V was pared by 7 bases and J by 8 bases, with 9 bases between. CDR3 coding DNA: TGTGCCAGCAAGCGACTTGATGAGCAGTTCTTC. Its translation is CASKRLDEQFF.

The chain carries TRBV28 and TRBJ1-1; 7 bases fit TRBD1. The trim removed 3 bases at V and 7 bases at J, leaving 8 bases unmatched. In germline, CDR1 is MDHEN, CDR2 SYDVKM. The CDR3 spans 14 residues. The CDR3 reads CASSFKAGGDEAFF. The CDR3 coding sequence is TGTGCCAGCAGTTTCAAGGCAGGGGGTGATGAAGCTTTCTTT.

V and J are TRBV27 and TRBJ2-7, with 7 bases identical to TRBD1. The CDR3 runs to 15 residues. Looked up from germline, CDR1 is MNHEY and CDR2 is SMNVEV (reference sequence). V lost 2 bases and J lost 2; bases outside the gene matches: 6. The chain's CDR3 is CASSLRAGGAYEQYF. The CDR3 coding sequence is TGTGCCAGCAGTTTAAGGGCAGGGGGTGCCTACGAGCAGTACTTC.

The DNA for the CDR3 is TGTGCCAGCAGTGTTGCGAGGTTCTACGAGCAGTACTTC. Encoded protein: CASSVARFYEQYF. The gene calls are TRBV2 and TRBJ2-7; D ambiguous. The CDR3 is 13 residues long. Germline-derived CDR1 and CDR2 are SNHLY and FYNNEI. With 4 bases removed from V and 3 bases from J, the gap between germline ends came to 10 bases.

This chain connects TRBV30 to TRBJ2-7; TRBD2 matches 9 bases. The CDR3 consists of 13 residues. Germline V CDR1 and CDR2: GTSNPN, SVGIG (reference sequence). The trim removed 8 bases at V and 3 bases at J, leaving 8 bases unmatched. CDR3 in amino acids: CAGMTSGFYEQYF. For the CDR3, the DNA is TGTGCCGGAATGACTAGCGGATTCTACGAGCAGTACTTC.

This clone was found once. The J gene is TRBJ1-3, the V gene TRBV7-8; TRBD1 matches at 7 bases. Germline V gives CDR1 SGHVS, CDR2 FQNEAQ. CDR3 length equals 17 residues. The V segment lost 0 bases and the J segment 0 bases; nucleotides outside the gene matches: 5. The DNA for the CDR3 is TGTGCCAGCAGCTTAGCCGGGACAGCGTTCTCTGGAAACACCATATATTTT. Amino acid sequence: CASSLAGTAFSGNTIYF.

The chain links TRBV5-6 to TRBJ2-7; 8 bases are a match to TRBD1. Germline CDR1 and CDR2: SGHDT and YYEEEE. Trimming removed 4 bases from V and 3 bases from J; junction bases left unmatched: 6. The CDR3 totals 14 residues. CDR3 in DNA: TGTGCCAGCAGCCAAGGACAGGGACGCTACGAGCAGTACTTC. It yields the protein CASSQGQGRYEQYF.

The chain joins TRBV9 to TRBJ2-3; D perhaps matches TRBD1 (6 bases). V lost 3 bases, J lost 6 bases, and 14 bases lay in between. The CDR3 is 14 amino acids. The V gene's germline CDR1 is SGDLS and CDR2 YYNGEE. In DNA form, the CDR3 reads TGTGCCAGCAGCGCTTCCGGGACATGGGATACGCAGTATTTT. Translating gives CASSASGTWDTQYF.

The rearrangement joins TRBV27 to TRBJ1-1, with D unresolved. Trimming shortened V by 5 bases and J by 4 bases, and 17 bases separated the two germline ends. This CDR3 region has 15 residues. The germline gives CDR1 MNHEY, CDR2 SMNVEV (reference sequence). In nucleotides, the CDR3 is TGTGCCAGCAGTGCGGGTTCTTGGACCGGCACTGAAGCTTTCTTT. This codes for CASSAGSWTGTEAFF.

The rearrangement links TRBV30 to TRBJ1-4; D remains unclear. The CDR3 is 14 amino acids. V was trimmed by 5 bases and J by 5 bases, leaving 15 bases between them. In germline, CDR1 is GTSNPN, CDR2 SVGIG (reference sequence). CDR3: CAWARLPYNEKLFF. For the CDR3, the DNA is TGTGCCTGGGCTAGACTACCATACAATGAAAAACTGTTTTTT.

The chain uses TRBV5-1 and TRBJ2-5; 11 bases match TRBD1. The germline V gene encodes CDR1 SGHRS and CDR2 YFSETQ. The CDR3 contains 15 residues. With 5 bases clipped from V and 5 bases from J, the junction kept 8 bases outside the gene matches. CDR3 region: CASRMRTGGTETQYF. CDR3 coding DNA: TGCGCCAGCAGGATGAGGACAGGGGGCACGGAGACCCAGTACTTC.

The chain recombines TRBV6-2 or TRBV6-3 with TRBJ2-1, with a tentative D call TRBD1 (6 bases). This CDR3 has 15 amino acids. V lost 5 bases and J lost 0, with 11 bases in between. From germline, CDR1 is MNHEY and CDR2 SVGEGT. The CDR3 loop reads CASSRTASSYNEQFF. As DNA, the CDR3 is TGTGCCAGCAGTCGGACAGCGAGCTCCTACAATGAGCAGTTCTTC.

This clone showed up just a few times. This chain uses TRBV7-2 with TRBJ2-3, with no clear D. Per the germline V gene, CDR1 is SGHTA and CDR2 is FQGNSA. The CDR3 is 12 amino acids. V shed 5 bases and J shed 2 bases, with 5 bases lying between them. The DNA of the CDR3 is TGTGCCAGCAGCCTTTCCACAGATACGCAGTATTTT. As protein: CASSLSTDTQYF. The variable domain in full, completed from reference TRBV7-2 and TRBJ2-3, reads GAGVSQSPSNKVTEKGKDVELRCDPISGHTALYWYRQSLGQGLEFLIYFQGNSAPDKSGLPSDRFSAERTGGSVSTLTIQRTQQEDSAVYLCASSLSTDTQYFGPGTRLTVL.

Only one count was recorded for this clone. The genes are TRBV5-1 and TRBJ2-1, with 9 bases lining up with TRBD1. The germline V gene encodes CDR1 SGHRS and CDR2 YFSETQ. The CDR3 runs to 16 residues. Germline trimming cut 1 base from V and 5 bases from J; bases unmatched to any gene: 7. The CDR3 protein is CASSLYSGQGHNEQFF. The DNA of the CDR3 is TGCGCCAGCAGCTTGTACTCGGGACAGGGTCACAATGAGCAGTTCTTC.

The V and J genes are TRBV6-5 and TRBJ1-1; TRBD1 might be the D (5 bases). Germline values: CDR1 MNHEY, CDR2 SVGAGI. Trimming stripped 6 bases from V and 1 base from J, with 9 bases between. The CDR3 length is 13 residues. The CDR3 nucleotides read TGTGCCAGCAGCCCCGGACAGAACACTGAAGCTTTCTTT. Amino acids: CASSPGQNTEAFF.

This chain joins TRBV5-1 and TRBJ2-7; the match to TRBD1 covers 9 bases. The ends lost 0 bases at V and 6 bases at J; junction bases unmatched: 4. Germline V CDR1 and CDR2: SGHRS, YFSETQ. This CDR3 spans 14 amino acids. The CDR3 DNA follows: TGCGCCAGCAGCTTGGCACAGGGGGCTGGCGAGCAGTACTTC. Translating it yields CASSLAQGAGEQYF.

The rearrangement uses TRBV30 and TRBJ2-6; 9 nucleotides align to TRBD1. The CDR3 covers 16 residues. Germline V gene data show CDR1 as GTSNPN and CDR2 as SVGIG (reference sequence). Trimming took 8 bases from V and 0 from J; bases not matched to a gene: 8. The CDR3, as DNA: TGTGCCGCCATGGGACAGGGAGTCTCTGGGGCCAACGTCCTGACTTTC. Its protein is CAAMGQGVSGANVLTF.

The sample holds one count of this clone. The rearrangement uses TRBV2 and TRBJ2-7; the match to TRBD1 covers 7 bases. V was pared by 8 bases and J by 2 bases, with 9 bases of the junction left unmatched. CDR1 is SNHLY, CDR2 FYNNEI, per germline. CDR3 length equals 14 residues. This CDR3 is CASDRQGVTYEQYF. CDR3 DNA sequence: TGTGCCAGCGATAGGCAGGGGGTGACCTACGAGCAGTACTTC.